This is a list of T cell receptor beta chains from one sample in a study of CD8 T cells in ankylosing spondylitis. TCRdb processed the 5' RACE reads anew with MiXCR; each CDR3 protein has one entry. The data show 250,000 or so distinct CDR3 sequences, with approximately 11% seen just once and around 7% held by the top ten. What was sequenced was blood, either unsorted or a sorted T cell fraction (not recorded which). Receptors were obtained from a male donor with ankylosing spondylitis or in good health (not recorded which). The CDR3 runs from the conserved cysteine through the conserved F or W. Each record gives: D gene, V gene, J gene, CDR3 protein. A D gene is named only where the DNA matches it firmly.

TRBD2	TRBV14	TRBJ2-3	CASSQGDLGAGAGDTQYF
-	TRBV12-3/TRBV12-4	TRBJ2-2	CASRALSGGFGELFF
-	TRBV7-9	TRBJ2-1	CASSSSALTNEQFF
-	TRBV6-1	TRBJ1-6	CASTTLGYMNSPLHF
-	TRBV6-1	TRBJ2-1	CASTPWGAISSYNEQFF
TRBD2	TRBV6-5	TRBJ2-3	CASSPTSAGGGDTQYF
-	TRBV12-3/TRBV12-4	TRBJ2-3	CASSFSGRWDTQYF
-	TRBV12-3/TRBV12-4	TRBJ1-6	CASQATTNSPLHF
-	TRBV12-3/TRBV12-4	TRBJ1-3	CASSFGGVPGNTIYF
TRBD1	TRBV2	TRBJ1-1	CASSERDPGQGYTEAFF
-	TRBV6-1	TRBJ2-1	CATQDRPYNEQFF